This entry features one T cell receptor (beta chain) sequence. CDR1 and CDR2 from the germline V gene are LNHDA and SQIVND (reference sequence). The CDR3 contains 14 residues. Trimming removed 5 bases from V and 4 bases from J, with 15 bases in between. This sample stems from a study of Graves' ophthalmopathy and Graves' hyperthyroidism. Study in general: Peripheral blood was gathered at the point of initial diagnosis, before any treatment started.

Amplification targeted the TCR beta CDR3 regions, with RNA transcripts as the source material. Scientists carried out first-round RT-PCR using HTBI primers and then a second-round multiplex PCR. TCRdb redid the calling of the multiplex PCR reads with MiXCR, one entry per CDR3 protein. The sample lists 15,000 to 20,000 distinct CDR3 sequences, 46% occurring once. Where ophthalmopathy was absent within 18 months of follow-up, hyperthyroidism was stable. Out of about 9.3 ml of fresh peripheral blood, PBMCs were obtained. This TCR was recovered from a woman aged 40 to 55 with stable Graves' hyperthyroidism. The chain has TRBV19 and TRBJ2-7; D is possibly TRBD1 or TRBD2 (5 bases each). Sample: peripheral blood. The CDR3 sequence: CASSLRDGEYEQYF. For the CDR3, the DNA is TGTGCCAGTAGTCTCCGGGACGGCGAATACGAGCAGTACTTC.